The T cell receptor (beta chain) under discussion was sequenced for a study of early T cells in non-severe SARS-CoV-2 infection. As for the study in general: Bulk RNA isolated from unsorted whole blood underwent sequencing; chains were not paired.

Study-level findings and limits: Private and CD4 specificities were missed by VDJdb matching, which favored anti-spike CD8 responses.

This clonotype appeared a few times. The target antigen is unknown. Individual cDNA molecules were tagged with unique molecular identifiers, the study reported. TCRdb re-called the 5' RACE reads through MiXCR, storing one row per CDR3 protein. The table shows about 50,000 distinct CDR3 sequences, with 9.4% occurring only once. The source was whole blood, collected at baseline. The origin of this receptor is an adult who was a healthcare worker with PCR-confirmed SARS-CoV-2 infection or an uninfected control (not recorded which).

CDR3: CSAREWASGRYTGELFF. CDR3 coding DNA: TGCAGTGCTAGAGAGTGGGCTAGCGGGAGATACACCGGGGAGCTGTTTTTT. The V call is TRBV20-1, the J call TRBJ2-2, with 10 positions matching TRBD2. Per the germline V gene, CDR1 is DFQATT and CDR2 is SNEGSKA (reference sequence). The CDR3 contains 17 residues. V was clipped by 0 bases and J by 3 bases; unmatched bases: 7.